A selection of T cell receptor beta chains follows, all from one sample in a study of cytomegalovirus exposure and HLA in healthy donors. TCRdb's table, derived via immunoSEQ multiplex PCR, lists solely in-frame clones and lacks some. The sample holds more than 15,000 clones, about 77% seen once. The specimen sequenced was PBMCs. These receptors were obtained from a man between 18 and 35 years old in good health and CMV-seronegative. Both conserved end residues are part of each CDR3. A D gene is named only where the DNA matches it firmly. The size of a clone is reported for some rows only, either as once, few or many, or as a class for expanded clones.

V	J	size	D	CDR3	DNA
TRBV5-1	TRBJ1-1	-	TRBD1	CASSSSGTGVTEAFF	TGCGCCAGCAGCTCTTCCGGGACAGGCGTAACTGAAGCTTTCTTT
TRBV29-1	TRBJ1-2	-	-	CSVENLYGYTF	TGCAGCGTTGAGAATCTATATGGCTACACCTTC
TRBV5-1	TRBJ1-1	-	-	CASSLASLQGSEAFF	TGCGCCAGCAGCTTGGCGTCTCTACAGGGCTCTGAAGCTTTCTTT
TRBV29-1	TRBJ1-1	few	-	CSVTGMGTEAFF	TGCAGCGTAACCGGGATGGGCACTGAAGCTTTCTTT
TRBV30	TRBJ2-2	-	-	CAWSPPPNTGELFF	TGTGCCTGGAGTCCTCCCCCCAACACCGGGGAGCTGTTTTTT
TRBV29-1	TRBJ2-7	-	-	CSATVSYEQYF	TGCAGCGCGACAGTTTCCTACGAGCAGTACTTC
TRBV19	TRBJ1-6	-	-	CASSTDGGLLPYNSPLHF	TGTGCCAGTAGTACGGACGGGGGGCTCTTACCCTATAATTCACCCCTCCACTTT
TRBV19	TRBJ1-1	-	-	CASSPRGNTEAFF	TGTGCCAGTAGTCCCAGGGGAAACACTGAAGCTTTCTTT
TRBV30	TRBJ2-3	-	-	CASRRTDTQYF	TGTGCCTCGAGACGGACAGATACGCAGTATTTT
TRBV21-1	TRBJ2-3	few	-	CASTTGTSTDTQYF	TGTGCCAGCACGACAGGGACCAGCACAGATACGCAGTATTTT
TRBV6-6	TRBJ1-1	-	-	CASSYGPVEAFF	TGTGCCAGCAGTTATGGGCCAGTTGAAGCTTTCTTT
TRBV29-1	TRBJ2-1	-	TRBD2	CSVAALASYNEQFF	TGCAGCGTTGCGGCACTAGCGAGCTACAATGAGCAGTTCTTC
TRBV7-2	TRBJ2-5	-	-	CASSPDYQKTQYF	TGTGCCAGCAGCCCCGACTATCAAAAGACCCAGTACTTC
TRBV30	TRBJ2-1	-	-	CAWNPGNEQFF	TGTGCCTGGAACCCGGGCAATGAGCAGTTCTTC
TRBV29-1	TRBJ1-4	-	TRBD1	CSVEDRAPNEKLFF	TGCAGCGTCGAAGACAGGGCGCCGAATGAAAAACTGTTTTTT
TRBV5-1	TRBJ1-4	few	TRBD1	CASPGTGSPEKLFF	TGCGCCAGCCCCGGGACAGGGTCTCCTGAAAAACTGTTTTTT
TRBV30	TRBJ1-5	-	-	CAWEFDSSHQPQHF	TGTGCCTGGGAGTTCGACAGTTCCCATCAGCCCCAGCATTTT
TRBV11-2	TRBJ2-7	-	-	CASSGGLGQRGEQYF	TGTGCCAGCAGCGGAGGGCTGGGACAGAGGGGCGAGCAGTACTTC
TRBV6-5	TRBJ2-7	-	TRBD1	CASSYSRDSTYEQYF	TGTGCCAGCAGTTACTCCCGGGACAGCACCTACGAGCAGTACTTC
TRBV6-5	TRBJ1-1	-	-	CASSYSRVNTEAFF	TGTGCCAGCAGTTACTCGAGGGTGAACACTGAAGCTTTCTTT
TRBV2	TRBJ1-2	-	-	CASSVGSYGYTF	TGTGCCAGCAGTGTTGGCTCCTATGGCTACACCTTC
TRBV4-1	TRBJ2-3	-	TRBD2	CASSNGLAGGPDTQYF	TGCGCCAGCAGCAACGGACTAGCGGGAGGGCCAGATACGCAGTATTTT
TRBV30	TRBJ1-6	once	TRBD1	CAWSVQRGRSYNSPLHF	TGTGCCTGGAGTGTACAAAGGGGGCGATCCTATAATTCACCCCTCCACTTT
TRBV5-6	TRBJ2-7	-	-	CASSKQRGAYEQYF	TGTGCCAGCAGCAAACAACGGGGGGCTTACGAGCAGTACTTC
TRBV30	TRBJ1-1	-	-	CAWSVGGRGTEAFF	TGTGCCTGGAGTGTCGGAGGACGAGGGACTGAAGCTTTCTTT
TRBV30	TRBJ1-2	-	TRBD1	CAWATGGDAGYTF	TGTGCCTGGGCGACAGGGGGCGACGCTGGCTACACCTTC
TRBV7-9	TRBJ1-4	once	TRBD1	CAAQGAGEKLFF	TGTGCCGCACAGGGGGCTGGTGAAAAACTGTTTTTT
TRBV5-1	TRBJ1-5	-	-	CASSQSGGVNQPQHF	TGCGCCAGCAGCCAATCTGGAGGCGTAAATCAGCCCCAGCATTTT
TRBV7-2	TRBJ1-1	few	-	CASSRGIVTEAFF	TGTGCCAGCAGTAGGGGGATAGTAACTGAAGCTTTCTTT
TRBV4-1	TRBJ1-1	-	-	CASSQVPDTNTEAFF	TGCGCCAGCAGCCAAGTTCCGGACACGAACACTGAAGCTTTCTTT
TRBV6-1	TRBJ1-4	-	-	CASSEWQSNEKLFF	TGTGCCAGCAGTGAGTGGCAGTCTAATGAAAAACTGTTTTTT
TRBV10-3	TRBJ1-1	-	-	CAAARGRNTEAFF	TGTGCCGCCGCGCGCGGGCGGAACACTGAAGCTTTCTTT
TRBV4-2	TRBJ1-2	-	TRBD1	CASSLQTGGGGYTF	TGTGCCAGCAGCCTCCAAACAGGGGGTGGTGGCTACACCTTC
TRBV25-1	TRBJ1-6	-	TRBD1	CASSEDRAHSPLHF	TGTGCCAGCAGTGAGGACAGGGCCCATTCACCCCTCCACTTT
TRBV6-6	TRBJ1-5	-	-	CASSYPGFDQPQHF	TGTGCCAGCAGTTACCCGGGATTCGATCAGCCCCAGCATTTT
TRBV6-5	TRBJ1-2	-	TRBD1	CASRSPGQGAYGYTF	TGTGCCAGCAGATCCCCGGGACAGGGGGCGTATGGCTACACCTTC
TRBV10-3	TRBJ1-5	-	TRBD1	CAISDRGGQPQHF	TGTGCCATCAGCGACAGGGGAGGCCAGCCCCAGCATTTT
TRBV7-2	TRBJ1-5	few	-	CASSLVNNQPQHF	TGTGCCAGCAGCTTAGTCAACAATCAGCCCCAGCATTTT
TRBV30	TRBJ2-7	few	TRBD1	CAWSGTANFYEQYF	TGTGCCTGGAGCGGGACAGCCAACTTCTACGAGCAGTACTTC
TRBV27	TRBJ2-1	once	-	CASSRKSYNEQFF	TGTGCCAGCAGTAGAAAGAGTTACAATGAGCAGTTCTTC
TRBV27	TRBJ2-7	-	-	CASSLSNGEQYF	TGTGCCAGCAGTTTGTCAAACGGGGAGCAGTACTTC
TRBV30	TRBJ2-7	-	TRBD2	CAWGAGGEQYF	TGTGCCTGGGGGGCGGGAGGCGAGCAGTACTTC
TRBV30	TRBJ1-1	-	-	CAWSVRQGHANTEAFF	TGTGCCTGGAGTGTACGTCAGGGACACGCGAACACTGAAGCTTTCTTT
TRBV20-1	TRBJ2-1	few	-	CSAIEVNEQFF	TGCAGTGCTATTGAGGTAAATGAGCAGTTCTTC
TRBV30	TRBJ2-5	-	TRBD1	CAWTHGDRRGETQYF	TGTGCCTGGACCCATGGGGACAGGAGGGGAGAGACCCAGTACTTC
TRBV25-1	TRBJ2-5	-	-	CASSAFPKEGQETQYF	TGTGCCAGCAGTGCCTTCCCGAAGGAGGGTCAAGAGACCCAGTACTTC
TRBV29-1	TRBJ1-2	-	TRBD1	CSSDRGASYGYTF	TGCAGCTCGGACAGGGGGGCGAGCTATGGCTACACCTTC
TRBV30	TRBJ1-1	-	-	CAWIQVEAFF	TGTGCCTGGATACAGGTTGAAGCTTTCTTT
TRBV29-1	TRBJ2-1	-	TRBD1	CSGLRDRNNEQFF	TGCAGCGGCCTCCGGGACAGAAACAATGAGCAGTTCTTC
TRBV30	TRBJ1-6	-	-	CAHGAAVPYSPLHF	TGTGCCCATGGGGCAGCCGTTCCTTATTCACCCCTCCACTTT
TRBV15	TRBJ1-2	few	-	CATSRIGTLHGYTF	TGTGCCACCAGCAGGATCGGGACTTTACATGGCTACACCTTC
TRBV29-1	TRBJ2-7	-	TRBD2	CSVEDRREGHYEQYF	TGCAGCGTTGAAGATCGGAGGGAGGGCCACTACGAGCAGTACTTC
TRBV4-1	TRBJ2-2	-	-	CASSLPDVGVPNTGELFF	TGCGCCAGCAGCCTCCCCGATGTCGGGGTCCCGAACACCGGGGAGCTGTTTTTT
TRBV10-3	TRBJ1-4	-	-	CAIKGSPGRDEKLFF	TGTGCCATCAAGGGGTCCCCCGGCCGGGATGAAAAACTGTTTTTT